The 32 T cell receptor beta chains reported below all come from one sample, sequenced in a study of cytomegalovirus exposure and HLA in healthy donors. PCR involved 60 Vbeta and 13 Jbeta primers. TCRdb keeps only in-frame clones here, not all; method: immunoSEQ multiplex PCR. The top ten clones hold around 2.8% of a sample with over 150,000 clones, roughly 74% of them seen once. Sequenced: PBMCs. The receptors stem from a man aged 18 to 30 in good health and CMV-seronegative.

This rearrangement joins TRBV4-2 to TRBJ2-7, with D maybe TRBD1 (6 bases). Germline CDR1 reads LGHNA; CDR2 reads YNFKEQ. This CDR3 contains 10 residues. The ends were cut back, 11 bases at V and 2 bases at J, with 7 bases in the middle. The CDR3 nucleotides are TGTGCCTGGGACACCTACGAGCAGTACGTC. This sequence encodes CAWDTYEQYV.

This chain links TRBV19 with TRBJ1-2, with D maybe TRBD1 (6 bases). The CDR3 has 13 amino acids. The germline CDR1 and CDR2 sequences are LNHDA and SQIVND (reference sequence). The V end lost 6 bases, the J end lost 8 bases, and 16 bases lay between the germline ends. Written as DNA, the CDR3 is TGTGCCAGTAGGGACAGTGGGGCAGGCGGCTACACCTTC. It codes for CASRDSGAGGYTF.

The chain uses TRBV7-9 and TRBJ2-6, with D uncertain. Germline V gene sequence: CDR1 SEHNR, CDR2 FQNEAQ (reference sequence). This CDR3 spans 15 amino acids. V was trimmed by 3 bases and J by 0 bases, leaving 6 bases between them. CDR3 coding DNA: TGTGCCAGCAGCTTCCATAGCTCTGGGGCCAACGTCCTGACTTTC. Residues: CASSFHSSGANVLTF.

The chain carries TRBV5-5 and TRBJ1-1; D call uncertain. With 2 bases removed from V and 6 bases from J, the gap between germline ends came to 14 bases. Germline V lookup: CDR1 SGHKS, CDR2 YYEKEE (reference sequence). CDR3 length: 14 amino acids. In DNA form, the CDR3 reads TGTGCCAGCAGCTTCGCGGGGATAAGTCCTGAAGCTTTCTTT. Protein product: CASSFAGISPEAFF.

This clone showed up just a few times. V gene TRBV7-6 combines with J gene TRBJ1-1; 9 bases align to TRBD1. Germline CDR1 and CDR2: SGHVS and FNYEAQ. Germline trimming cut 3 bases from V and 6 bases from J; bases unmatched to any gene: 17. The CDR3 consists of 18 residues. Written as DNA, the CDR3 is TGTGCCAGCAGCTTCGCCGGGACAGGGTTTGGAGTAGTCGCTGAAGCTTTCTTT. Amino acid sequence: CASSFAGTGFGVVAEAFF.

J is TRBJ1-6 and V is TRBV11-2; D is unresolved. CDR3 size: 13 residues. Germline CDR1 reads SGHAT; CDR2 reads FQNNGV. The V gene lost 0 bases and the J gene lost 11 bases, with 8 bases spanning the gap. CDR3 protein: CASSLETITPLHF. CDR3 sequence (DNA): TGTGCCAGCAGCTTAGAGACTATCACACCCCTCCACTTT.

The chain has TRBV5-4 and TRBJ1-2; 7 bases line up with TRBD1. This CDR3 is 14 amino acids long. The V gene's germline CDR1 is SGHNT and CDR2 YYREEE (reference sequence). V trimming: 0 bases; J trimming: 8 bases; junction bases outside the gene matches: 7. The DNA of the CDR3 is TGTGCCAGCAGCTTGGAACAGGGGCTGGGGGGCTACACCTTC. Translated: CASSLEQGLGGYTF.

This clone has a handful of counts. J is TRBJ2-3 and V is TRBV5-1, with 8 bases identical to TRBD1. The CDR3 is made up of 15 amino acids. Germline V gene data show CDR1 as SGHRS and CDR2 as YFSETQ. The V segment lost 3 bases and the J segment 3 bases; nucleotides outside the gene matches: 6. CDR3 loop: CASSSTGGWTDTQYF. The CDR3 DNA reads TGCGCCAGCAGCTCCACAGGGGGATGGACAGATACGCAGTATTTT.

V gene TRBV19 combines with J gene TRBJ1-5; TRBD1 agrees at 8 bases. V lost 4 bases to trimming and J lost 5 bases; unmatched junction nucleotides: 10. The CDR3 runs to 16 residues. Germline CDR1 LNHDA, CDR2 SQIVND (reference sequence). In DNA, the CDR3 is TGTGCCAGTAGTAAGTTTGGACAGGGACTGGATCAGCCCCAGCATTTT. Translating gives CASSKFGQGLDQPQHF.

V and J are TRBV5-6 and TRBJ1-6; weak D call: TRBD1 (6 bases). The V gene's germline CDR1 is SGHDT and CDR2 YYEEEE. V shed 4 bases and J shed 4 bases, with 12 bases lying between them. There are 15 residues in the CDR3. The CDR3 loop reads CASSKQGRYNSPLHF. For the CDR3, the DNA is TGTGCCAGCAGCAAACAGGGACGGTATAATTCACCCCTCCACTTT.

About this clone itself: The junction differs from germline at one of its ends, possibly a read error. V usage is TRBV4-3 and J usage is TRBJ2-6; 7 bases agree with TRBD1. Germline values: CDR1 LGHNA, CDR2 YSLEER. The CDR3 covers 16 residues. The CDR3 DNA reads TGCGCCAGCAGCCAAGATAAGGGGGCTGGGGCCAACGGCCTGACTTTC. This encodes CASSQDKGAGANGLTF.

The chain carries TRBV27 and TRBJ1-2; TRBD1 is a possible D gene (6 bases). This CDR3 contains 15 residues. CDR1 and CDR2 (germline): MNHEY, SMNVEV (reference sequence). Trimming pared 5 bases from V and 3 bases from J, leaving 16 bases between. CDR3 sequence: CASSQGTRNDYGYTF. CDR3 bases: TGTGCCAGCAGTCAAGGGACAAGGAACGACTATGGCTACACCTTC.

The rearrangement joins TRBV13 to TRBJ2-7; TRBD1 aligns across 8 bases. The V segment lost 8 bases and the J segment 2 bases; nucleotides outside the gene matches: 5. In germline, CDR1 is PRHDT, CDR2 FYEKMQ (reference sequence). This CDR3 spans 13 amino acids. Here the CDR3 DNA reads TGTGCCAGCCGACAGGGGTGGACCTACGAGCAGTACTTC. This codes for CASRQGWTYEQYF. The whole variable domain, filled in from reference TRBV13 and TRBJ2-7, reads AAGVIQSPRHLIKEKRETATLKCYPIPRHDTVYWYQQGPGQDPQFLISFYEKMQSDKGSIPDRFSAQQFSDYHSELNMSSLELGDSALYFCASRQGWTYEQYFGPGTRLTVT.

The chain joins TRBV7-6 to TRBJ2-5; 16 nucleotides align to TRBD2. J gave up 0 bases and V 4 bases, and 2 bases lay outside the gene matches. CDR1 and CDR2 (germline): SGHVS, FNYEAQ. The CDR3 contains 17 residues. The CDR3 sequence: CASSSGLAGGYQETQYF. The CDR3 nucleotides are TGTGCCAGCAGCTCGGGACTAGCGGGGGGGTACCAAGAGACCCAGTACTTC. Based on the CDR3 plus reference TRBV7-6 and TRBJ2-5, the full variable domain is GAGVSQSPRYKVTKRGQDVALRCDPISGHVSLYWYRQALGQGPEFLTYFNYEAQQDKSGLPNDRFSAERPEGSISTLTIQRTEQRDSAMYRCASSSGLAGGYQETQYFGPGTRLLVL.

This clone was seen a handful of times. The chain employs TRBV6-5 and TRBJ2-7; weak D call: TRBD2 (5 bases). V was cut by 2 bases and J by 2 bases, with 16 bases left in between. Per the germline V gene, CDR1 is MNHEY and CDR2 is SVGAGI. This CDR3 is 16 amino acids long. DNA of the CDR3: TGTGCCAGCAGTTACCTTCGAGGGTACGAAACCTACGAGCAGTACGTC. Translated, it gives CASSYLRGYETYEQYV.

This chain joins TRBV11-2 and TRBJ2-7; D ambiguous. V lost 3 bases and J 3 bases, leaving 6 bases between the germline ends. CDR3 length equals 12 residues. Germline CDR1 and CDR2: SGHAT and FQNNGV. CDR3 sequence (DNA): TGTGCCAGCAGCTTCTTTGACTACGAGCAGTACGTC. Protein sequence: CASSFFDYEQYV.

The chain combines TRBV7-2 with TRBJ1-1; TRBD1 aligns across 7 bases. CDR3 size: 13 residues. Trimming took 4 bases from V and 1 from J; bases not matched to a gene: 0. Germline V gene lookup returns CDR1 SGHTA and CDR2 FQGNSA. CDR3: CASSWDRNTEAFF. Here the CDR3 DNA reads TGTGCCAGCAGCTGGGACAGGAACACTGAAGCTTTCTTT.

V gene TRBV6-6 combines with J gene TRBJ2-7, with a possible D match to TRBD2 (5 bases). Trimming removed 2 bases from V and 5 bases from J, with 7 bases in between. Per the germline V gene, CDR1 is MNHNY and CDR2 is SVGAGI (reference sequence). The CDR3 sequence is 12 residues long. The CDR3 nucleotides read TGTGCCAGCAGTTACGAGGGAGACGAGCAGTACTTC. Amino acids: CASSYEGDEQYF.

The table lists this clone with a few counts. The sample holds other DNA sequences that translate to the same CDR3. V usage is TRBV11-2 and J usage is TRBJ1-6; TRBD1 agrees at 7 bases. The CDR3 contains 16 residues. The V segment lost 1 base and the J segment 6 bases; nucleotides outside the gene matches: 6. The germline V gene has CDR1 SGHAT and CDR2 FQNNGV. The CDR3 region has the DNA TGTGCCAGCAGCTTAGGTCCGGGACAGCTTAATTCACCCCTCCACTTT. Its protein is CASSLGPGQLNSPLHF.

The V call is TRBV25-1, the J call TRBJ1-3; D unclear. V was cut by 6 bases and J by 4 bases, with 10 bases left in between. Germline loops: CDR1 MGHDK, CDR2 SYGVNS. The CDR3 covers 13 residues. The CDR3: CASRAPGGNTIYF. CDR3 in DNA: TGTGCCAGCAGGGCACCCGGGGGAAACACCATATATTTT.

The CDR3 loop reads CARRFDEGGEAVEKLFF. Here the CDR3 DNA reads TGTGCCAGAAGATTCGACGAGGGAGGTGAGGCGGTTGAAAAACTGTTTTTT. V is TRBV5-3 and J is TRBJ1-4; D ambiguous. TRBV5-3 is reported as an ORF; its role is uncertain. The CDR3 loop spans 17 amino acids. The V gene lost 5 bases and the J gene lost 7 bases, with 24 bases spanning the gap.

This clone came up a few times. CDR3 DNA sequence: TGTGCCAGCAGCTCGAGAAGTGGCGGGGGTTTGAATGAGCAGTTCTTC. It encodes CASSSRSGGGLNEQFF. The chain carries TRBV7-2 and TRBJ2-1; 7 bases fit TRBD2. Germline V gene data show CDR1 as SGHTA and CDR2 as FQGNSA. CDR3 length: 16 residues. V lost 4 bases, J lost 7 bases, and 13 bases stayed unmatched. Full variable domain (rest looked up from reference TRBV7-2 and TRBJ2-1): GAGVSQSPSNKVTEKGKDVELRCDPISGHTALYWYRQSLGQGLEFLIYFQGNSAPDKSGLPSDRFSAERTGGSVSTLTIQRTQQEDSAVYLCASSSRSGGGLNEQFFGPGTRLTVL.

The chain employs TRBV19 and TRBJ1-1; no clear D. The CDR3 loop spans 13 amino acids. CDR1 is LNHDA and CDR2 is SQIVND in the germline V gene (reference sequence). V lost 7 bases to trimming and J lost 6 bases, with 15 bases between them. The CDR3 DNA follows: TGTGCCAGTAACCGCGGCAGGAGGGCTGAAGCTTTCTTT. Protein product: CASNRGRRAEAFF.

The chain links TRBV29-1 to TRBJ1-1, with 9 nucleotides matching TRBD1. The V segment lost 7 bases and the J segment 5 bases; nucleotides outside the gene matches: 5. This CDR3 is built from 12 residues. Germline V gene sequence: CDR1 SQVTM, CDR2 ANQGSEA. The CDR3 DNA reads TGCAGCGGCCGGGACAGGGTTACTGAAGCTTTCTTT. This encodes CSGRDRVTEAFF.

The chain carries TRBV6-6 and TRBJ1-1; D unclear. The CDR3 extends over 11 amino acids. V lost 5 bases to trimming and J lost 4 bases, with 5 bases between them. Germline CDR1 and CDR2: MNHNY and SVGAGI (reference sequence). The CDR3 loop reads CASSGSTEAFF. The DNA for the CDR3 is TGTGCCAGCAGTGGGAGCACTGAAGCTTTCTTT.

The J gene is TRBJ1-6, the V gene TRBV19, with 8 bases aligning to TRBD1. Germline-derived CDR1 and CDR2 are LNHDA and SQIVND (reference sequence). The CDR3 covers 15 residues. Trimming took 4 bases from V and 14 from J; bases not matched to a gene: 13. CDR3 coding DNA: TGTGCCAGTAGTACCGCAGGGGGCCCTATTTCGACCCTCCACTTT. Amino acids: CASSTAGGPISTLHF.

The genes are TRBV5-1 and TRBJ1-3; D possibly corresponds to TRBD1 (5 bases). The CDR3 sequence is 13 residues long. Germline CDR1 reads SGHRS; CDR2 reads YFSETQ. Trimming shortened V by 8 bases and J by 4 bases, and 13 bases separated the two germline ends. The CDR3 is CASRDLLGNTIYF. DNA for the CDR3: TGCGCCAGTAGGGACTTGCTCGGAAACACCATATATTTT. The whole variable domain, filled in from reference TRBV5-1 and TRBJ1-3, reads KAGVTQTPRYLIKTRGQQVTLSCSPISGHRSVSWYQQTPGQGLQFLFEYFSETQRNKGNFPGRFSGRQFSNSRSEMNVSTLELGDSALYLCASRDLLGNTIYFGEGSWLTVV.

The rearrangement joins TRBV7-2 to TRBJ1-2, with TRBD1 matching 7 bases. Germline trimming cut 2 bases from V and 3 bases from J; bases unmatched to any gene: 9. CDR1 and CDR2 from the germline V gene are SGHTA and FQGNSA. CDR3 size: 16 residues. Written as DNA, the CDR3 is TGTGCCAGCAGCTTATTTATCGGGACAGATTACTATGGCTACACCTTC. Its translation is CASSLFIGTDYYGYTF.

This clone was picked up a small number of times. CDR3 bases: TGCGCCAGCAGCTTGGAGGGGGATACGCAGTATTTT. Encoded protein: CASSLEGDTQYF. The chain joins TRBV5-1 to TRBJ2-3; tentative D call: TRBD1 (5 bases). Trimming shortened V by 0 bases and J by 6 bases, and 5 bases separated the two germline ends. Germline assignment: CDR1 SGHRS and CDR2 YFSETQ. This CDR3 has 12 residues.

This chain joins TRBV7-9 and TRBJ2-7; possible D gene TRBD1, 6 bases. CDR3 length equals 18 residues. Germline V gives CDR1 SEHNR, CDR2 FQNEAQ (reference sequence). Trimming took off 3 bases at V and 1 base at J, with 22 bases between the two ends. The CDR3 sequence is CASSLGAGGLLLSYEQYF. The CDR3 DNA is TGTGCCAGCAGCTTGGGGGCGGGCGGACTCCTCCTTTCCTACGAGCAGTACTTC.

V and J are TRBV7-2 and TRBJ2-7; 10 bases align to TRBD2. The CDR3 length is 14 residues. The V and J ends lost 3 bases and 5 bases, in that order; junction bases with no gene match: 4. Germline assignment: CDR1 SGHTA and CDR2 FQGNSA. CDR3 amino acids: CASSLGTSADEQYF. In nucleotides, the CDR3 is TGTGCCAGCAGCTTGGGGACTAGCGCTGACGAGCAGTACTTC.

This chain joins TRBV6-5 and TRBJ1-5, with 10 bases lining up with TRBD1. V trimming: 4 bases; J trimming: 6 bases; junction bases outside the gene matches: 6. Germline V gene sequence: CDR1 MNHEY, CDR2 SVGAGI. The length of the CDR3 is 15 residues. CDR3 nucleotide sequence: TGTGCCAGCAGTTGGCCCGGGACAGGGGTTCAGCCCCAGCATTTT. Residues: CASSWPGTGVQPQHF.